Below, one T cell receptor beta chain is given with its context. This sample was taken from a study of control samples from healthy donors and cancer patients. Using immunoSEQ multiplex PCR, the repertoire was profiled, and TCRdb retains in-frame clones only, with some absent. This table has 150,000 to 200,000 clones, 90% appearing once. Sample: blood. This clonotype originated in a woman aged 50 to 60 in good health.

As DNA, the CDR3 is TGTGCCAGTAGTATAGATCGGAGAAGGGTCGGGCAGCCCCAGCATTTT. It codes for CASSIDRRRVGQPQHF. The chain is built from TRBV19 and TRBJ1-5; D not certain. The CDR3 extends over 16 amino acids. The germline V gene encodes CDR1 LNHDA and CDR2 SQIVND (reference sequence). Trimming stripped 0 bases from V and 7 bases from J, with 16 bases between.